These 30 T cell receptor beta chains were sequenced from one sample in a study of CD8 T cells in Susac syndrome (dated by TCRdb to between 2019 and 2020). The library came from the immunoSEQ multiplex PCR assay. RNA was extracted using the RNeasy kit, and about 0.45 to 1 ug of the RNA was reverse transcribed with random hexamers. In TCRdb, the public reads were trimmed at Q25 with fastp and aligned with MiXCR, with productive beta chains retained. Each entry merges the rows of one CDR3 protein and shows their most common DNA and genes. This sample comprises approximately 70,000 distinct CDR3 sequences, 96% of them detected only once. The ten largest account for 0.085% to 0.14% of the sample. The specimen sequenced was CD4+ T cells from PBMCs. The receptors stem from a human donor with multiple sclerosis.

CDR3 sequence reads: CASLRTDYGYTF. The CDR3 bases are TGTGCCAGCCTGCGGACCGACTATGGCTACACCTTC. The V gene is TRBV7-9, the J gene TRBJ1-2; no clear D. Trimming removed 8 bases from V and 3 bases from J, with 10 bases in between. The CDR3 is made up of 12 amino acids. Germline CDR1 reads SEHNR; CDR2 reads FQNEAQ (reference sequence).

The chain carries TRBV3-1 and TRBJ2-7; D is unclear. V shed 0 bases and J shed 9 bases, with 6 bases lying between them. Per germline, CDR1 LGHDT and CDR2 YNNKEL (reference sequence). The length of the CDR3 is 11 residues. The CDR3 here is CASSQDYVQYF. CDR3 sequence (DNA): TGTGCCAGCAGCCAAGATTATGTGCAGTACTTC.

J is TRBJ1-6 and V is TRBV30, with D unclear. The V end was cut by 2 bases, the J end by 1 base, with 6 bases between. Germline V gene lookup returns CDR1 GTSNPN and CDR2 SVGIG (reference sequence). This CDR3 comprises 14 residues. Here the CDR3 DNA reads TGTGCCTGGAGTCTAAGGTCCTATAATTCACCCCTCCACTTT. Its translation: CAWSLRSYNSPLHF.

In its sample, this clonotype was seen once. The V and J genes are TRBV30 and TRBJ1-2; 8 bases line up with TRBD1. CDR1 is GTSNPN, CDR2 SVGIG, per germline (reference sequence). This CDR3 has 13 amino acids. The J segment lost 8 bases and the V segment lost 7 bases, leaving 12 bases of the junction unmatched. The CDR3 protein is CAFKGQGVGGYTF. CDR3 DNA: TGTGCCTTTAAAGGACAGGGAGTGGGAGGCTACACCTTC.

This chain links TRBV3-1 with TRBJ2-5, with no clear D. CDR1 is LGHDT, CDR2 YNNKEL, per germline (reference sequence). Trimming cost V 4 bases and J 5 bases, with 11 bases left between them. This CDR3 has 13 amino acids. In DNA, the CDR3 is TGTGCCAGCAGCCTTGAAATTGGTGAGACCCAGTACTTC. Protein sequence: CASSLEIGETQYF.

The rearrangement links TRBV5-1 to TRBJ2-7; D call uncertain. The CDR3 totals 12 residues. Germline CDR1 is SGHRS and CDR2 is YFSETQ. With 5 bases removed from V and 2 bases from J, the gap between germline ends came to 8 bases. CDR3 in DNA: TGCGCCAGCAGAGGCAGAGCCTACGAGCAGTACTTC. Residues: CASRGRAYEQYF.

The chain joins TRBV11-3 to TRBJ2-1; 7 nucleotides match TRBD2. Germline V lookup: CDR1 SGHNT, CDR2 YENEEA. CDR3 length: 15 residues. Losses at the gene ends were 7 bases for V and 1 base for J; bases not matched to a gene: 7. CDR3 amino acids: CASTPHGGSYNEQFF. Written as DNA, the CDR3 is TGTGCCAGCACCCCTCACGGGGGGTCCTACAATGAGCAGTTCTTC.

The gene calls are TRBV6-5 and TRBJ2-3; the D gene is possibly TRBD2 (7 bases). This CDR3 contains 15 residues. Trimming cost V 1 base and J 4 bases, with 12 bases left between them. The germline gives CDR1 MNHEY, CDR2 SVGAGI. The CDR3 bases are TGTGCCAGCAGTTACTGGGGGGGCAGCGCAGATACGCAGTATTTT. It specifies CASSYWGGSADTQYF.

J is TRBJ1-2 and V is TRBV5-1; 7 positions agree with TRBD1. Germline V gene sequence: CDR1 SGHRS, CDR2 YFSETQ. The CDR3 extends over 14 amino acids. V trimming: 4 bases; J trimming: 4 bases; junction bases outside the gene matches: 7. The CDR3 sequence: CASSGGDRAYGYTF. Written as DNA, the CDR3 is TGCGCCAGCAGCGGGGGAGACAGGGCCTATGGCTACACCTTC.

CDR3 in amino acids: CASSPRGRGNEQFF. Here the CDR3 DNA reads TGTGCCAGCTCACCCCGGGGTCGTGGCAATGAGCAGTTCTTC. The chain links TRBV18 to TRBJ2-1; tentative D call: TRBD2 (5 bases). The CDR3 has 14 amino acids. Trimming stripped 3 bases from V and 6 bases from J, with 12 bases between. Looked up from germline, CDR1 is KGHSH and CDR2 is LQKENI.

The V call is TRBV6-1, the J call TRBJ2-3; D might be TRBD2 (6 bases). CDR1 is MNHNS and CDR2 is SASEGT in the germline V gene. Trimming removed 2 bases from V and 3 bases from J, with 15 bases in between. The length of the CDR3 is 16 residues. In nucleotides, the CDR3 is TGTGCCAGCAGTGAATTGACCGGACTAAGGACAGATACGCAGTATTTT. Amino acid sequence: CASSELTGLRTDTQYF.

The J gene is TRBJ2-2, the V gene TRBV18, with 10 bases fitting TRBD2. CDR1 and CDR2 (germline): KGHSH, LQKENI. V lost 1 base to trimming and J lost 1 base; unmatched junction nucleotides: 3. This CDR3 has 17 amino acids. This chain's CDR3 is CASSPRLAGVNTGELFF. CDR3 bases: TGTGCCAGCTCACCACGGCTAGCGGGGGTGAACACCGGGGAGCTGTTTTTT.

CDR3 sequence reads: CASSPDAVGTGRSPLHF. The CDR3, as DNA: TGTGCCAGCAGCCCTGACGCAGTCGGGACAGGGAGGTCACCCCTCCACTTT. This rearrangement joins TRBV5-4 to TRBJ1-6; 9 positions agree with TRBD1. The CDR3 extends over 17 amino acids. Germline values: CDR1 SGHNT, CDR2 YYREEE (reference sequence). Unmatched junction bases numbered 15, after V lost 4 bases and J lost 10 bases.

This sequence joins TRBV11-3 and TRBJ2-1; 9 bases align to TRBD2. After removal of 5 bases from V and 4 bases from J, the junction contained 6 bases not matched to a gene. Germline V gene sequence: CDR1 SGHNT, CDR2 YENEEA. This CDR3 contains 15 residues. The CDR3 region is CASSGRLAEYNEQFF. CDR3 bases: TGTGCCAGCAGCGGACGACTAGCGGAGTACAATGAGCAGTTCTTC.

The rearrangement uses TRBV3-1 and TRBJ1-1, with no clear D. Germline CDR1 reads LGHDT; CDR2 reads YNNKEL (reference sequence). This CDR3 is 12 amino acids long. Trimming cost V 4 bases and J 3 bases, with 6 bases left between them. As DNA, the CDR3 is TGTGCCAGCAGCCGTTTGGACACTGAAGCTTTCTTT. Its translation: CASSRLDTEAFF.

The genes are TRBV30 and TRBJ2-5; 9 nucleotides agree with TRBD2. The CDR3 runs 15 residues. Germline V gene sequence: CDR1 GTSNPN, CDR2 SVGIG (reference sequence). Unmatched junction bases numbered 6, after V lost 2 bases and J lost 2 bases. This CDR3 is CAWSRRLAGQETQYF. CDR3 sequence (DNA): TGTGCCTGGAGTCGGAGGCTAGCGGGGCAAGAGACCCAGTACTTC.

This chain connects TRBV19 to TRBJ1-1; weak D call: TRBD1 (6 bases). V was cut by 6 bases and J by 1 base, with 18 bases left in between. The CDR3 is 16 amino acids. CDR1 is LNHDA, CDR2 SQIVND, per germline (reference sequence). CDR3 nucleotides: TGTGCCAGTAGCTTGACAGGACGGAGGGGGAACACTGAAGCTTTCTTT. Protein product: CASSLTGRRGNTEAFF.

J is TRBJ1-1 and V is TRBV19, with D hard to call. Trimming removed 7 bases at V and 6 bases at J, with 18 bases between. The CDR3 is 14 residues long. Germline assignment: CDR1 LNHDA and CDR2 SQIVND (reference sequence). In nucleotides, the CDR3 is TGTGCCAGTACCCGTCGGGGAACTGGCCCTGAAGCTTTCTTT. It codes for CASTRRGTGPEAFF.

The chain recombines TRBV28 with TRBJ2-5; D might be TRBD1 (5 bases). This CDR3 contains 14 residues. Germline V gene sequence: CDR1 MDHEN, CDR2 SYDVKM. Trimming pared 6 bases from V and 1 base from J, leaving 12 bases between. The CDR3 protein is CASRESRAQETQYF. The CDR3 DNA sequence: TGTGCCAGCAGAGAGTCCAGGGCCCAAGAGACCCAGTACTTC.

The chain carries TRBV7-2 and TRBJ1-5, with D unclear. CDR3 size: 12 residues. CDR1 SGHTA and CDR2 FQGNSA come from the germline V gene. V dropped 0 bases and J dropped 11 bases, with 8 bases sitting between them. The CDR3 coding sequence is TGTGCCAGCAGCTTAGCGTCTCAAGCCCAGCATTTT. Protein: CASSLASQAQHF.

The chain combines TRBV18 with TRBJ2-7; 11 bases match TRBD2. The germline CDR1 and CDR2 sequences are KGHSH and LQKENI. V shed 3 bases and J 3 bases; nucleotides not matched to a gene: 1. CDR3 size: 14 residues. The CDR3 DNA is TGTGCCAGCTCACCTAGCGGGGGGGTCTACGAGCAGTACTTC. Protein: CASSPSGGVYEQYF.

This rearrangement joins TRBV6-1 to TRBJ2-7; 9 bases are shared with TRBD2. This CDR3 has 16 residues. J lost 0 bases, V lost 10 bases, and 13 bases had no gene match. CDR1 is MNHNS and CDR2 is SASEGT in the germline V gene. This CDR3 reads CATKRLAGSSSYEQYF. The CDR3 DNA is TGTGCCACCAAGAGGCTAGCGGGGTCCAGCTCCTACGAGCAGTACTTC.

V gene TRBV24-1 combines with J gene TRBJ2-1; D possibly corresponds to TRBD1 (6 bases). The germline gives CDR1 KGHDR, CDR2 SFDVKD. This CDR3 contains 15 residues. Trimming stripped 1 base from V and 3 bases from J, with 9 bases between. The CDR3 loop reads CATSDFQGNYNEQFF. The CDR3 DNA reads TGTGCCACCAGTGATTTCCAGGGGAACTACAATGAGCAGTTCTTC.

V is TRBV30 and J is TRBJ1-5, with 9 nucleotides matching TRBD1. This CDR3 is built from 15 residues. In germline, CDR1 is GTSNPN, CDR2 SVGIG (reference sequence). The V segment lost 4 bases and the J segment 6 bases; nucleotides outside the gene matches: 10. CDR3 nucleotide sequence: TGTGCCTGGATTAATCACAGGGGGCAGGCTCAGCCCCAGCATTTT. It is translated as CAWINHRGQAQPQHF.

The chain has TRBV7-2 and TRBJ1-5; D remains ambiguous. CDR1 SGHTA and CDR2 FQGNSA come from the germline V gene. The CDR3 spans 15 residues. V was cut by 5 bases and J by 1 base, with 12 bases left in between. The CDR3 DNA reads TGTGCCAGCAGCAGAGAGGGCGCCAGCAATCAGCCCCAGCATTTT. As protein: CASSREGASNQPQHF.

The rearrangement links TRBV3-1 to TRBJ1-1; 7 bases are a match to TRBD1. The CDR3 spans 15 residues. CDR1 is LGHDT and CDR2 is YNNKEL in the germline V gene (reference sequence). Trimming cost V 6 bases and J 5 bases; bases outside gene matches: 12. DNA of the CDR3: TGTGCCAGCAGTCAACGCACAGGGGTGAGGACTGAAGCTTTCTTT. Amino acid sequence: CASSQRTGVRTEAFF.

The chain employs TRBV24-1 and TRBJ2-5; 7 nucleotides line up with TRBD1. The CDR3 covers 14 residues. Germline V gives CDR1 KGHDR, CDR2 SFDVKD. J was trimmed by 5 bases and V by 1 base; bases with no gene match: 3. CDR3 coding DNA: TGTGCCACCAGTGATTTAACAGGGGACGAGACCCAGTACTTC. It is translated as CATSDLTGDETQYF.

The chain recombines TRBV20-1 with TRBJ1-6; no reliable D call. Trimming removed 0 bases from V and 9 bases from J, with 12 bases in between. CDR3 length equals 14 residues. CDR1 is DFQATT, CDR2 SNEGSKA, per germline (reference sequence). CDR3 nucleotide sequence: TGCAGTGCTAGAGATGGGCGGGCACGTTCACCCCTCCACTTT. Its translation is CSARDGRARSPLHF.

This sequence joins TRBV7-8 and TRBJ1-4; TRBD1 is a possible D gene (6 bases). Trimming took 7 bases from V and 6 from J, leaving 18 bases between them. There are 15 residues in the CDR3. Germline CDR1 reads SGHVS; CDR2 reads FQNEAQ. The CDR3 DNA reads TGTGCCAGCACCCCTTTAGTCGGGGGCCATGAAAAACTGTTTTTT. It encodes CASTPLVGGHEKLFF.

The chain employs TRBV7-3 and TRBJ2-5, with 10 bases matching TRBD2. This CDR3 region has 17 residues. The junction had 8 bases not matched to a gene; V was cut back by 2 bases and J by 2 bases. Germline loops: CDR1 SGHTA, CDR2 FQGTGA. CDR3 in DNA: TGTGCCAGCAGCTTACAAGCGGGGGGGCCCCCGCAAGAGACCCAGTACTTC. Protein sequence: CASSLQAGGPPQETQYF. Filled out from reference TRBV7-3 and TRBJ2-5, the complete variable domain reads GAGVSQTPSNKVTEKGKYVELRCDPISGHTALYWYRQSLGQGPEFLIYFQGTGAADDSGLPNDRFFAVRPEGSVSTLKIQRTERGDSAVYLCASSLQAGGPPQETQYFGPGTRLLVL.